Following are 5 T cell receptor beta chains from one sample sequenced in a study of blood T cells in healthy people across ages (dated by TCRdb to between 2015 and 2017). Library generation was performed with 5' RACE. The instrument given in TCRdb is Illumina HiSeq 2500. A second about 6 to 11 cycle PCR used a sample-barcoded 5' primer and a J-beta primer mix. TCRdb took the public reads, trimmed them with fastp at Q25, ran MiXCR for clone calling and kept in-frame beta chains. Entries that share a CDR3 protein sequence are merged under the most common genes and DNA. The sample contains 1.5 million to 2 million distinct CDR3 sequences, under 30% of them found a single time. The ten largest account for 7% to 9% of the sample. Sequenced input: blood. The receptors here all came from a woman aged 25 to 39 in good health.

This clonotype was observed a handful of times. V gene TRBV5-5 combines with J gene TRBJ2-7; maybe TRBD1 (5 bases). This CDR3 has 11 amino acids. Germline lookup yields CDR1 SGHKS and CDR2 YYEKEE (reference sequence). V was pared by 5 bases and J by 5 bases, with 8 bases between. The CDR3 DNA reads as TGTGCCAGCAGTGACAGAAACGAGCAGTACTTC. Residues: CASSDRNEQYF.

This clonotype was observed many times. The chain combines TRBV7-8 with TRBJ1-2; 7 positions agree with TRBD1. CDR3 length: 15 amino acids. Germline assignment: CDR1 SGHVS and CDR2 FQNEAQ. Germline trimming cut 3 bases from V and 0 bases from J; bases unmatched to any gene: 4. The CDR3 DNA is TGTGCCAGCAGCTTGCGGGACAGTACTAACTATGGCTACACCTTC. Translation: CASSLRDSTNYGYTF.

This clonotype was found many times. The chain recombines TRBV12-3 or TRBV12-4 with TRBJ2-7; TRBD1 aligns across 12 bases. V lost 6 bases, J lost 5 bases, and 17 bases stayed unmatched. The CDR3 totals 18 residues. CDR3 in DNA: TGTGCCAGCAGCCCCTCCCTGGGACAGGGGGCAGGAGGGGACGAGCAGTACTTC. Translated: CASSPSLGQGAGGDEQYF.

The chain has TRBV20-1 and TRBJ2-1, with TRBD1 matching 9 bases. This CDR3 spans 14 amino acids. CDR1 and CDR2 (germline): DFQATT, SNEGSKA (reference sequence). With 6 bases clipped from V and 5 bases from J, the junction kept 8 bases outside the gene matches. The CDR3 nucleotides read TGCAGTGCCCTACAGGGGGCCCAGGACAATGAGCAGTTCTTC. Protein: CSALQGAQDNEQFF.

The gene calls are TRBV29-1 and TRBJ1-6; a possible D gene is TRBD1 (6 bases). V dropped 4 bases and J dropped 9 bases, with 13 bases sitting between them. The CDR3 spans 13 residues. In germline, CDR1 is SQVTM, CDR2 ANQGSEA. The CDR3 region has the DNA TGCAGCGTTGGGCTGGACAGCAGTTCACCCCTCCACTTT. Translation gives CSVGLDSSSPLHF. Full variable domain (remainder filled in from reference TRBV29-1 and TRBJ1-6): SAVISQKPSRDICQRGTSLTIQCQVDSQVTMMFWYRQQPGQSLTLIATANQGSEATYESGFVIDKFPISRPNLTFSTLTVSNMSPEDSSIYLCSVGLDSSSPLHFGNGTRLTVT.